What follows is one T cell receptor beta chain and its context. Its antigen is not identified. Clones were read by immunoSEQ multiplex PCR, and TCRdb kept only the in-frame ones, dropping some. The sample comprises 12,000 or so clones, under 55% of which are singletons, and roughly 9.7% rests with the top ten. The entry originates in a study of T cell clonotyping in hematopoietic cell transplantation. Study-wide results and caveats: CD4 and CD8 repertoire contributions could not be separated without sorting.

This sequence was found in a man in his fifties or sixties in good health. Some clones in this sample may be carry-over from other donors' samples. Sequenced sample: peripheral blood mononuclear cells.

CDR3 sequence reads: CASRDSPDEKLFF. The DNA of the CDR3 is TGTGCCAGCAGGGACAGTCCGGATGAAAAACTGTTTTTT. The rearrangement links TRBV7-6 to TRBJ1-4; D is perhaps TRBD1 (6 bases). CDR1 and CDR2 (germline): SGHVS, FNYEAQ. The CDR3 has 13 residues. V was clipped by 6 bases and J by 6 bases, with 11 bases between them. The whole variable domain, remainder taken from reference TRBV7-6 and TRBJ1-4, is GAGVSQSPRYKVTKRGQDVALRCDPISGHVSLYWYRQALGQGPEFLTYFNYEAQQDKSGLPNDRFSAERPEGSISTLTIQRTEQRDSAMYRCASRDSPDEKLFFGSGTQLSVL.